This T cell receptor (beta chain) is drawn from a study of blood T cells in healthy people across ages. Findings and limits, study-wide: Possibly confounding the expanded clonotype changes was the fact that donor CMV status was unknown.

Per the germline V gene, CDR1 is LNHDA and CDR2 is SQIVND (reference sequence). The CDR3 loop spans 14 amino acids. A second PCR, run for roughly 7 to 12 cycles, used a sample-barcoded 5' primer plus a J-beta primer mix. Sequencing recovered at least 3 million CDR3-containing paired-end reads from each sample. TCRdb processed the 5' RACE reads anew with MiXCR; each CDR3 protein has one entry. The data contain about 800,000 distinct CDR3 sequences, approximately 25% of them singletons. Notes on this clonotype: The antigen is undetermined. The junction shows a germline mismatch at one end, possibly a read error.

The study recruited healthy Caucasian donors from Russia who were aged about 6 to 95. At least 7 million PBMCs were isolated per sample. These data also formed part of another study, on T cells of mothers and their children.

The sequenced sample was blood. The V gene is TRBV19, the J gene TRBJ2-7; 7 bases are shared with TRBD1. This clonotype was sampled from a boy younger than 18 in good health. In DNA form, the CDR3 reads TGTGCCAGTAGTGGAGGACAGGCGCCCTACGGGCAGTGCTTC. This sequence encodes CASSGGQAPYGQCF.